The next 16 T cell receptor beta chains were all read from a single sample in a study of shared clonotypes between healthy human individuals. Libraries were prepared by immunoSEQ multiplex PCR; TCRdb keeps only in-frame clonotypes and omits some of them. The sample yields around 610,000 clones, approximately 96% seen once. Naive-designated CD8 cells lacked CD45RO, were positively enriched for CCR7, and omitted terminally differentiated effector memory CD45RA+ cells. The source material was naive CD8+ T cells sorted from blood. These TCRs come from a woman in her twenties or thirties in good health.

The rearrangement links TRBV5-1 to TRBJ1-1, with 7 positions matching TRBD1. The CDR3 runs to 14 residues. Germline CDR1 reads SGHRS; CDR2 reads YFSETQ. V gave up 5 bases and J gave up 4 bases; unmatched junction bases: 8. The CDR3 DNA reads as TGCGCCAGCAGTCCGGGCAGGGGGTTCACTGAAGCTTTCTTT. Amino acid sequence: CASSPGRGFTEAFF.

The chain combines TRBV29-1 with TRBJ2-7, with D perhaps matching TRBD1 (5 bases). Germline CDR1 is SQVTM and CDR2 is ANQGSEA. This CDR3 has 13 residues. Trimming shortened V by 6 bases and J by 0 bases, and 12 bases separated the two germline ends. The CDR3, as DNA: TGCAGCGTACCGAGACAGCCCTCCTACGAGCAGTACTTC. It specifies CSVPRQPSYEQYF.

The rearrangement uses TRBV4-1 and TRBJ2-1; D might be TRBD2 (5 bases). The CDR3 spans 16 residues. The V and J ends lost 4 bases and 2 bases respectively, with 15 bases between them. In germline, CDR1 is MGHRA, CDR2 YSYEKL. In DNA form, the CDR3 reads TGCGCCAGCAGCCGTCTGGGAGATAGCGCCTACAATGAGCAGTTCTTC. Its protein is CASSRLGDSAYNEQFF.

The chain uses TRBV28 and TRBJ2-5; D possibly matches TRBD1 or TRBD2 (6 bases each). The CDR3 runs 14 residues. Germline CDR1 is MDHEN and CDR2 is SYDVKM. V gave up 7 bases and J gave up 5 bases, with 17 bases separating them. DNA for the CDR3: TGTGCCAGCATCCGATGGGGGGCTGAGGAGACCCAGTACTTC. Encoded protein: CASIRWGAEETQYF.

V is TRBV30 and J is TRBJ1-6; a possible D gene is TRBD1 (5 bases). The CDR3 consists of 13 residues. Trimming took off 2 bases at V and 10 bases at J, with 12 bases between the two ends. CDR1 GTSNPN and CDR2 SVGIG come from the germline V gene (reference sequence). The CDR3 protein is CAWSTGTISPLHF. The CDR3 DNA reads TGTGCCTGGAGTACCGGGACCATCTCACCCCTCCACTTT.

CDR3 residues: CASRAGTGNTGELFF. In nucleotides, the CDR3 is TGTGCCAGCCGTGCCGGGACAGGGAACACCGGGGAGCTGTTTTTT. This chain joins TRBV11-2 and TRBJ2-2; 8 bases match TRBD1. CDR1 is SGHAT and CDR2 is FQNNGV in the germline V gene. The J segment lost 1 base and the V segment lost 8 bases, leaving 6 bases of the junction unmatched. CDR3 length equals 15 residues. Supplemented by reference TRBV11-2 and TRBJ2-2, the full variable domain reads EAGVAQSPRYKIIEKRQSVAFWCNPISGHATLYWYQQILGQGPKLLIQFQNNGVVDDSQLPKDRFSAERLKGVDSTLKIQPAKLEDSAVYLCASRAGTGNTGELFFGEGSRLTVL.

The chain is built from TRBV7-2 and TRBJ2-3; a possible D gene is TRBD1 (5 bases). There are 18 residues in the CDR3. Per germline, CDR1 SGHTA and CDR2 FQGNSA. V lost 1 base and J lost 2, with 19 bases in between. CDR3 amino acids: CASSLGGTAAEYTDTQYF. In DNA form, the CDR3 reads TGTGCCAGCAGCTTAGGGGGCACTGCGGCGGAGTACACAGATACGCAGTATTTT.

The rearrangement uses TRBV27 and TRBJ1-2; D possibly corresponds to TRBD1 (6 bases). Between the trimmed V and J ends, which lost 2 bases and 5 bases, there was a span of 12 bases. Germline V gene lookup returns CDR1 MNHEY and CDR2 SMNVEV (reference sequence). The CDR3 covers 14 residues. The CDR3 coding sequence is TGTGCCAGCAGTTTACTAGGGGGGCGTTATGGCTACACCTTC. The encoded protein is CASSLLGGRYGYTF.

The CDR3 spells CSGADSDLLKDNEQFF. Here the CDR3 DNA reads TGCAGCGGGGCCGACTCGGATTTACTCAAGGACAATGAGCAGTTCTTC. This sequence joins TRBV29-1 and TRBJ2-1; D is uncertain. This CDR3 region has 16 residues. Germline lookup yields CDR1 SQVTM and CDR2 ANQGSEA. Trimming left V 7 bases short and J 5 bases short, with 24 bases between.

The V and J genes are TRBV5-6 and TRBJ2-7, with 10 bases lining up with TRBD1. The CDR3 runs 16 residues. Looked up from germline, CDR1 is SGHDT and CDR2 is YYEEEE. Germline trimming cut 4 bases from V and 4 bases from J; bases unmatched to any gene: 11. CDR3 bases: TGTGCCAGCAGCCCAGACAGGGGGCGCCTCTTGTACGAGCAGTACTTC. It encodes CASSPDRGRLLYEQYF.

V is TRBV28 and J is TRBJ2-1; TRBD2 might be the D (6 bases). V was pared by 4 bases and J by 2 bases, with 9 bases between. This CDR3 spans 14 amino acids. Germline V gene sequence: CDR1 MDHEN, CDR2 SYDVKM. The CDR3 bases are TGTGCCAGCAGTTCGGGAGTTCCCTACAATGAGCAGTTCTTC. Residues: CASSSGVPYNEQFF.

The chain has TRBV6-5 and TRBJ1-5; D call uncertain. V was cut by 2 bases and J by 3 bases, with 5 bases left in between. The CDR3 totals 13 residues. The germline V gene encodes CDR1 MNHEY and CDR2 SVGAGI. The CDR3 loop is CASSYGHNQPQHF. The CDR3 DNA sequence: TGTGCCAGCAGTTACGGTCACAATCAGCCCCAGCATTTT.

V gene TRBV29-1 combines with J gene TRBJ2-5; TRBD1 matches 7 bases. With 4 bases clipped from V and 5 bases from J, the junction kept 7 bases outside the gene matches. The germline V gene has CDR1 SQVTM and CDR2 ANQGSEA. The length of the CDR3 is 13 residues. The CDR3 here is CSVVQGHGETQYF. CDR3 DNA: TGCAGCGTTGTACAGGGGCACGGTGAGACCCAGTACTTC.

The gene calls are TRBV28 and TRBJ2-7; 7 nucleotides agree with TRBD1. The junction had 15 bases not matched to a gene; V was cut back by 2 bases and J by 2 bases. The V gene's germline CDR1 is MDHEN and CDR2 SYDVKM. This CDR3 contains 18 residues. The CDR3 protein is CASSLETTGIPPTYEQYF. CDR3 sequence (DNA): TGTGCCAGCAGTTTAGAAACGACAGGGATTCCTCCCACCTACGAGCAGTACTTC.

This rearrangement joins TRBV13 to TRBJ2-2; the match to TRBD1 covers 7 bases. Unmatched junction bases numbered 16, after V lost 5 bases and J lost 7 bases. The CDR3 is 17 amino acids. Germline V lookup: CDR1 PRHDT, CDR2 FYEKMQ (reference sequence). CDR3 sequence: CASSPTRQGPWGGELFF. CDR3 DNA: TGTGCCAGCAGCCCTACCCGACAGGGTCCCTGGGGCGGGGAGCTGTTTTTT.

The genes are TRBV5-1 and TRBJ1-2; D gene unclear. The CDR3 extends over 13 amino acids. From germline, CDR1 is SGHRS and CDR2 YFSETQ. With 2 bases removed from V and 3 bases from J, the gap between germline ends came to 8 bases. Here the CDR3 reads CASSLDGDYGYTF. For the CDR3, the DNA is TGCGCCAGCAGCTTAGACGGCGACTATGGCTACACCTTC.